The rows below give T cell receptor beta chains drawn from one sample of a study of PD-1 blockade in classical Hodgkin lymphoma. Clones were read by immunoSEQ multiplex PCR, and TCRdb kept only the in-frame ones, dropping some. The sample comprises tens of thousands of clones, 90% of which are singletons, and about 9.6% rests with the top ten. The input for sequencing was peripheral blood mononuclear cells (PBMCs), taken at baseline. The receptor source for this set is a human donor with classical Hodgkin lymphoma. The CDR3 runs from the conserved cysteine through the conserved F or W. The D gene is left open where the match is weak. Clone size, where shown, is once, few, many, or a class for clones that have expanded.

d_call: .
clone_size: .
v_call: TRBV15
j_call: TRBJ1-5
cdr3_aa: CATSSEENSNQPQHF
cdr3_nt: TGTGCCACCAGCAGCGAGGAGAATAGCAATCAGCCCCAGCATTTT

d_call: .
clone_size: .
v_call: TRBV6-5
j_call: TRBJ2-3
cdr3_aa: CASSYNILADTQYF
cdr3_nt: TGTGCCAGCAGTTATAACATATTGGCAGATACGCAGTATTTT

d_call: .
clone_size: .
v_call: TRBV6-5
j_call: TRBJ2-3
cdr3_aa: CASSRSDGTDTQYF
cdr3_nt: TGTGCCAGCAGTCGATCCGACGGCACAGATACGCAGTATTTT

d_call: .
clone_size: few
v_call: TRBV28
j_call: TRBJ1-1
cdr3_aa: CASSSSKNTEAFF
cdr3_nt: TGTGCCAGCAGTTCCAGTAAGAACACTGAAGCTTTCTTT

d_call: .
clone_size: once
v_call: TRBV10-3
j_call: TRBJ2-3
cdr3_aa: CAIHASDTDTQYF
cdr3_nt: TGTGCCATCCATGCTAGCGATACAGATACGCAGTATTTT

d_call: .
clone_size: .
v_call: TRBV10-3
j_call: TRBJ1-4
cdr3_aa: CAISERGSNEKLFF
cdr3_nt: TGTGCCATCAGTGAGAGGGGGAGTAATGAAAAACTGTTTTTT

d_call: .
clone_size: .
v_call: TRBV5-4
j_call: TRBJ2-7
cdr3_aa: CASSPTESSYEQYF
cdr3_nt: TGTGCCAGCAGCCCGACAGAATCGTCCTACGAGCAGTACTTC

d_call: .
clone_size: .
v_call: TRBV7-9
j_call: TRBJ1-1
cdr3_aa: CASSLVGGFRMNTEAFF
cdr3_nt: TGTGCCAGCAGCTTAGTCGGGGGTTTTAGGATGAACACTGAAGCTTTCTTT

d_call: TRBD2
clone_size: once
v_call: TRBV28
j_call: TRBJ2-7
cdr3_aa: CASSWLAGGNYEQYF
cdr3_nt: TGTGCCAGCAGCTGGCTAGCGGGGGGCAACTACGAGCAGTACTTC

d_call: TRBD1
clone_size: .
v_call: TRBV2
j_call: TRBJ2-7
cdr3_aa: CASSKMDRGWYEQYF
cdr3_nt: TGTGCCAGCAGTAAAATGGACAGGGGGTGGTACGAGCAGTACTTC

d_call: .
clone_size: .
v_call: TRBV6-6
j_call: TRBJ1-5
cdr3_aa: CASSQYSNQPQHF
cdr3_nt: TGTGCCAGCAGTCAATATAGCAATCAGCCCCAGCATTTT

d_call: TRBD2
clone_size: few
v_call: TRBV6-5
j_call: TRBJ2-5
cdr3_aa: CASSYSTGGGQETQYF
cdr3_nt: TGTGCCAGCAGTTACTCGACTGGGGGGGGACAAGAGACCCAGTACTTC

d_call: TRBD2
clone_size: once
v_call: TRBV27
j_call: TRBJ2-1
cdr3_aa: CASSVGTSGINEQFF
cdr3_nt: TGTGCCAGCAGTGTCGGGACTAGCGGGATCAATGAGCAGTTCTTC

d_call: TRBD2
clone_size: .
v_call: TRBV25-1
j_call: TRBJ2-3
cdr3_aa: CASSDTSGYTDTQYF
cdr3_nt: TGTGCCAGCAGTGATACTAGCGGTTACACAGATACGCAGTATTTT

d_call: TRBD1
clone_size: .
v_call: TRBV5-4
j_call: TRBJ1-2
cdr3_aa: CASSFETGGADYGYTF
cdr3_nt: TGTGCCAGCAGCTTTGAGACAGGGGGCGCCGACTATGGCTACACCTTC

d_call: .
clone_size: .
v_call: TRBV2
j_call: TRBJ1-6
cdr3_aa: CASSVWRDNSPLHF
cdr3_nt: TGTGCCAGCAGTGTCTGGAGGGACAATTCACCCCTCCACTTT

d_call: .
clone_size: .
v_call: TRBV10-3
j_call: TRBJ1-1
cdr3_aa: CAISDGRGPEAFF
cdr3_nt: TGTGCCATCAGTGATGGAAGGGGACCTGAAGCTTTCTTT

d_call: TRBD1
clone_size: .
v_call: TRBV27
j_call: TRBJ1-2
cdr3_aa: CASSSWDRAVVGYGYTF
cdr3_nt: TGTGCCAGCAGTTCCTGGGACAGGGCGGTGGTCGGTTATGGCTACACCTTC

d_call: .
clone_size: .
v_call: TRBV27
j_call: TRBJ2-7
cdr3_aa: CASSFSTGSYEQYF
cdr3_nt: TGTGCCAGCAGTTTCAGCACAGGCTCCTACGAGCAGTACTTC

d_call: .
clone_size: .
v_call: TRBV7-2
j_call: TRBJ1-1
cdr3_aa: CASSLDLPSNTEAFF
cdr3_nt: TGTGCCAGCAGCTTAGATCTACCGTCAAACACTGAAGCTTTCTTT

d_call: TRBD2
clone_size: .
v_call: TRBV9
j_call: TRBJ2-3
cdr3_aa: CASSVDAGGPTDTQYF
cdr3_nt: TGTGCCAGCAGCGTAGACGCGGGAGGGCCAACAGATACGCAGTATTTT

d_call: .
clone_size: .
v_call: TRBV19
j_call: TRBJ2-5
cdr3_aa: CASSIIGGSGETQYF
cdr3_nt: TGTGCCAGTAGTATAATAGGTGGGAGTGGAGAGACCCAGTACTTC

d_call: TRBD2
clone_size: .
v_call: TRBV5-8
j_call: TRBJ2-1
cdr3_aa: CASSWGSGGTYNEQFF
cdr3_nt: TGTGCCAGCAGCTGGGGTAGCGGGGGGACCTACAATGAGCAGTTCTTC

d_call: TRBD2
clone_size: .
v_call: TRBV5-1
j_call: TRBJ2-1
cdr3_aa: CASSLAGRESEQFF
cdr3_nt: TGCGCCAGCAGCTTGGCCGGGCGGGAGAGTGAGCAGTTCTTC

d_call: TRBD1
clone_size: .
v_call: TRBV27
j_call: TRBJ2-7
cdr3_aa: CASSLYDRGRVYEQYF
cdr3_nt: TGTGCCAGCAGTCTCTACGACAGGGGGCGCGTCTACGAGCAGTACTTC

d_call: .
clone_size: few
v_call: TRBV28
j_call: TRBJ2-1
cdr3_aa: CASSRDMSSYNEQFF
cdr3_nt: TGTGCCAGCAGTCGGGACATGAGCTCCTACAATGAGCAGTTCTTC

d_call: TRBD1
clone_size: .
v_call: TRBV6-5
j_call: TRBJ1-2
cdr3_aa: CASSYSGDRGGYGYTF
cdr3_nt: TGTGCCAGCAGTTACTCTGGCGACAGGGGTGGCTATGGCTACACCTTC

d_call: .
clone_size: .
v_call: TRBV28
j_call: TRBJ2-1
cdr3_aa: CASSALPSRVTGNSGEQFF
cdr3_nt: TGTGCCAGCAGCGCACTCCCATCCCGGGTCACAGGGAATAGTGGTGAGCAGTTCTTC

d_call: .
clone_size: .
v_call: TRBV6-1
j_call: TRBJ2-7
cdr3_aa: CASSEPALPYEQYF
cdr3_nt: TGTGCCAGCAGTGAACCCGCTCTTCCCTACGAGCAGTACTTC